This passage covers 30 T cell receptor beta chains from one sample sequenced in a study of T cell repertoires in cytomegalovirus infection. Via MiXCR, TCRdb re-called the reads, giving one row per CDR3 protein. The sample lists 250,000 to 300,000 distinct CDR3 sequences, more than 20% occurring once. The sample was PBMCs. These receptor sequences come from a human donor in good health (CMV status not recorded). Some clones in this sample may be carry-over from other donors' samples.

V and J are TRBV20-1 and TRBJ1-1; tentative D call: TRBD1 (5 bases). CDR1 is DFQATT, CDR2 SNEGSKA, per germline (reference sequence). This CDR3 region has 15 residues. V was cut by 0 bases and J by 5 bases, with 16 bases left in between. The CDR3 spells CSARDLRQGGTEAFF. Written as DNA, the CDR3 is TGCAGTGCTAGAGATCTACGGCAGGGTGGGACTGAAGCTTTCTTT.

J is TRBJ2-5 and V is TRBV12-5, with D unclear. Germline CDR1 reads LGHNT; CDR2 reads FRNRAP. The CDR3 covers 12 residues. Trimming took off 2 bases at V and 3 bases at J, with 4 bases between the two ends. The CDR3 protein is CASGLTEETQYF. The CDR3 DNA follows: TGTGCTAGTGGTTTGACGGAAGAGACCCAGTACTTC. The full variable domain, in which reference TRBV12-5 and TRBJ2-5 provide the parts outside the CDR3, is DARVTQTPRHKVTEMGQEVTMRCQPILGHNTVFWYRQTMMQGLELLAYFRNRAPLDDSGMPKDRFSAEMPDATLATLKIQPSEPRDSAVYFCASGLTEETQYFGPGTRLLVL.

This clonotype has a count of ten or more. V usage is TRBV7-2 and J usage is TRBJ1-6; no clear D gene. CDR1 is SGHTA, CDR2 FQGNSA, per germline. The length of the CDR3 is 15 residues. V gave up 2 bases and J gave up 6 bases, with 11 bases separating them. CDR3 coding DNA: TGTGCCAGCAGCTTATTTCACGTATCTAATTCACCCCTCCACTTT. Translated: CASSLFHVSNSPLHF.

Many counts were recorded for this clonotype. The V and J genes are TRBV7-2 and TRBJ2-1, with D unresolved. CDR3 size: 13 residues. CDR1 SGHTA and CDR2 FQGNSA come from the germline V gene. Trimming removed 3 bases at V and 4 bases at J, with 7 bases between. Written as DNA, the CDR3 is TGTGCCAGCAGCTTTACGGGTTACAATGAGCAGTTCTTC. Its translation is CASSFTGYNEQFF.

Turning to this clonotype: A much larger clone differs by one base, so this may be a read error. This CDR3 reads CASSLPGTGTEAFF. The CDR3 DNA reads as TGTGCCAGCAGCTTACCGGGGACGGGCACTGAAGCTTTCTTT. This sequence joins TRBV7-6 and TRBJ1-1; weak D call: TRBD1 (5 bases). Between the trimmed V and J ends, which lost 2 bases and 4 bases, there was a span of 11 bases. Germline CDR1 SGHVS, CDR2 FNYEAQ. The CDR3 has 14 residues. Using reference TRBV7-6 and TRBJ1-1 for the parts outside the CDR3, the full variable domain is GAGVSQSPRYKVTKRGQDVALRCDPISGHVSLYWYRQALGQGPEFLTYFNYEAQQDKSGLPNDRFSAERPEGSISTLTIQRTEQRDSAMYRCASSLPGTGTEAFFGQGTRLTVV.

The chain uses TRBV20-1 and TRBJ2-1; the D is unclear. The germline gives CDR1 DFQATT, CDR2 SNEGSKA (reference sequence). The V end lost 3 bases, the J end lost 5 bases, and 8 bases lay between the germline ends. This CDR3 region has 12 residues. The CDR3 DNA reads as TGCAGTGCTAGTTCCGGTGACAATGAGCAGTTCTTC. This codes for CSASSGDNEQFF.

The rearrangement links TRBV20-1 to TRBJ2-2; 9 bases line up with TRBD2. CDR3 size: 17 residues. Germline-derived CDR1 and CDR2 are DFQATT and SNEGSKA (reference sequence). After removal of 1 base from V and 5 bases from J, the junction contained 11 bases not matched to a gene. The CDR3 spells CSARGSGGLARTGELFF. The CDR3 nucleotides are TGCAGTGCTAGAGGGTCGGGCGGACTAGCGAGAACCGGGGAGCTGTTTTTT.

This clonotype was observed at least ten times. The rearrangement joins TRBV7-2 to TRBJ1-5, with D hard to call. V lost 5 bases, J lost 5 bases, and 13 bases lay in between. This CDR3 spans 14 amino acids. Germline V lookup: CDR1 SGHTA, CDR2 FQGNSA. This CDR3 is CASSEDGIYQPQHF. As DNA, the CDR3 is TGTGCCAGCAGCGAGGACGGAATATATCAGCCCCAGCATTTT.

The CDR3 here is CASSSKPNTEAFF. For the CDR3, the DNA is TGTGCCAGCAGCTCCAAGCCGAACACTGAAGCTTTCTTT. The rearrangement joins TRBV7-9 to TRBJ1-1; no clear D. The CDR3 loop spans 13 amino acids. Deletions cut 4 bases from V and 1 base from J, with 7 bases between. Germline CDR1 reads SEHNR; CDR2 reads FQNEAQ (reference sequence).

This clonotype has more than one count but fewer than ten. V is TRBV7-9 and J is TRBJ2-4, with no clear D. CDR1 is SEHNR, CDR2 FQNEAQ, per germline (reference sequence). The CDR3 is made up of 11 amino acids. Trimming removed 4 bases at V and 2 bases at J, with 0 bases between. The CDR3: CASSSKNIQYF. The CDR3 bases are TGTGCCAGCAGCTCCAAAAACATTCAGTACTTC.

This clonotype was counted once. Being one base from a much bigger clone, this may be a read error. The DNA is omitted, as the CDR3 cannot be located on it reliably, and the CDR3 follows TCRdb's listing. The chain combines TRBV7-2 with TRBJ2-7; TRBD2, as called in the table, went unchecked against the DNA. The CDR3 sequence runs 15 residues, both termini included. The V gene's germline CDR1 is SGHTA and CDR2 FQGNSA. This chain's CDR3 is CASSLVASGSYEQCF.

This clonotype was counted a few times. The chain has TRBV6-2 or TRBV6-3 and TRBJ1-5; D remains ambiguous. Per germline, CDR1 MNHEY and CDR2 SVGEGT. V lost 6 bases and J lost 4, with 10 bases in between. The CDR3 sequence is 13 residues long. CDR3 region: CASRDLFNQPQHF. The CDR3 region has the DNA TGTGCCAGCAGAGACCTCTTTAATCAGCCCCAGCATTTT.

This clonotype has only a few counts. V gene TRBV28 combines with J gene TRBJ2-7, with D hard to call. The CDR3 covers 12 residues. Germline V gene data show CDR1 as MDHEN and CDR2 as SYDVKM. With 5 bases removed from V and 3 bases from J, the gap between germline ends came to 8 bases. The CDR3 is CASSTRLYEQYF. CDR3 bases: TGTGCCAGCAGTACCCGGCTCTACGAGCAGTACTTC.

The J gene is TRBJ1-2, the V gene TRBV12-3 or TRBV12-4; tentatively, D is TRBD1 (5 bases). V shed 5 bases and J shed 1 base, with 5 bases lying between them. The CDR3 runs 12 residues. CDR3 amino acids: CASSQGNYGYTF. The CDR3 DNA reads TGTGCCAGCAGTCAGGGTAACTATGGCTACACCTTC.

V usage is TRBV4-3 and J usage is TRBJ1-2; unclear D gene. Per germline, CDR1 LGHNA and CDR2 YSLEER. The CDR3 spans 18 residues. V lost 0 bases to trimming and J lost 2 bases, with 19 bases between them. CDR3 loop: CASSQDFGRPGPNYGYTF. CDR3 DNA: TGCGCCAGCAGCCAAGATTTCGGGCGCCCAGGCCCCAACTATGGCTACACCTTC.

The chain is built from TRBV29-1 and TRBJ2-5; a weak D match, TRBD2 (6 bases). V dropped 6 bases and J dropped 5 bases, with 22 bases sitting between them. Germline CDR1 reads SQVTM; CDR2 reads ANQGSEA. There are 15 residues in the CDR3. The CDR3, as DNA: TGCAGCGTCCCCGGGGGTGGGACTTATTCCGAGACCCAGTACTTC. It is translated as CSVPGGGTYSETQYF.

The V gene is TRBV5-4, the J gene TRBJ2-5, with D maybe TRBD1 (6 bases). The CDR3 covers 14 residues. Germline V gene sequence: CDR1 SGHNT, CDR2 YYREEE (reference sequence). V lost 6 bases and J lost 3, with 15 bases in between. The CDR3: CASTEQGIEETQYF. DNA of the CDR3: TGTGCCAGCACTGAGCAGGGGATTGAAGAGACCCAGTACTTC. Drawing the rest from reference TRBV5-4 and TRBJ2-5, the complete variable domain is ETGVTQSPTHLIKTRGQQVTLRCSSQSGHNTVSWYQQALGQGPQFIFQYYREEENGRGNFPPRFSGLQFPNYSSELNVNALELDDSALYLCASTEQGIEETQYFGPGTRLLVL.

Many counts were recorded for this clonotype. This rearrangement joins TRBV12-3 or TRBV12-4 to TRBJ1-2, with D perhaps matching TRBD1 (6 bases). V was clipped by 5 bases and J by 4 bases, with 20 bases between them. The CDR3 is made up of 16 amino acids. The CDR3 loop is CASSPLFGGGSYGYTF. The DNA for the CDR3 is TGTGCCAGCAGTCCCCTGTTTGGGGGGGGCAGCTATGGCTACACCTTC.

The V gene is TRBV20-1, the J gene TRBJ2-7, with 9 bases identical to TRBD1. The CDR3 totals 15 residues. CDR1 and CDR2 (germline): DFQATT, SNEGSKA (reference sequence). The J segment lost 2 bases and the V segment lost 0 bases, leaving 5 bases of the junction unmatched. The CDR3: CSARDRTGATYEQYF. CDR3 nucleotide sequence: TGCAGTGCTAGAGATCGGACAGGGGCCACCTACGAGCAGTACTTC.

The chain links TRBV6-2 or TRBV6-3 to TRBJ2-1, with D unclear. CDR3 length: 12 residues. V was trimmed by 6 bases and J by 4 bases, leaving 7 bases between them. The V gene's germline CDR1 is MNHEY and CDR2 SVGEGT. CDR3 in amino acids: CASSHQYNEQFF. The CDR3 region has the DNA TGTGCCAGCAGCCATCAATACAATGAGCAGTTCTTC.

The chain is built from TRBV6-2 or TRBV6-3 and TRBJ1-3; no firm D call. Trimming cost V 5 bases and J 11 bases, with 13 bases left between them. The CDR3 contains 12 residues. The germline gives CDR1 MNHEY, CDR2 SVGEGT. CDR3 amino acids: CASSPRRESIYF. CDR3 bases: TGTGCCAGCAGTCCCCGACGGGAGTCCATATATTTT.

In this sample, this clonotype turned up a few times. CDR3 nucleotides: TGTGCCTGGAGCCAAGGACACGTCTCTGGGGCCAACGTCCTGACTTTC. The encoded protein is CAWSQGHVSGANVLTF. V and J are TRBV30 and TRBJ2-6, with D perhaps TRBD1 (5 bases). The germline CDR1 and CDR2 sequences are GTSNPN and SVGIG (reference sequence). Trimming removed 3 bases from V and 0 bases from J, with 12 bases in between. This CDR3 contains 16 residues.

V is TRBV15 and J is TRBJ2-3, with 10 bases that match TRBD1. There are 14 residues in the CDR3. The germline gives CDR1 LNHNV, CDR2 YYDKDF (reference sequence). V trimming: 3 bases; J trimming: 4 bases; junction bases outside the gene matches: 1. As DNA, the CDR3 is TGTGCCACCAGCAGGGGACAGGGGCCAGATACGCAGTATTTT. It is translated as CATSRGQGPDTQYF.

This chain connects TRBV5-4 to TRBJ2-1; D ambiguous. The CDR3 length is 12 residues. Germline V lookup: CDR1 SGHNT, CDR2 YYREEE (reference sequence). The V and J ends lost 2 bases and 9 bases respectively, with 9 bases between them. CDR3 nucleotides: TGTGCCAGCAGCTTTCAGGTTGGTGAGCAGTTCTTC. Translated: CASSFQVGEQFF.

J is TRBJ2-7 and V is TRBV25-1; D not resolved. CDR1 and CDR2 from the germline V gene are MGHDK and SYGVNS. CDR3 length: 12 amino acids. Trimming pared 5 bases from V and 2 bases from J, leaving 7 bases between. In DNA form, the CDR3 reads TGTGCCAGCAGTTCTGAGACCTACGAGCAGTACTTC. As protein: CASSSETYEQYF.

The CDR3 protein is CSARIARGISGYTF. The DNA for the CDR3 is TGCAGTGCTAGAATAGCCAGGGGAATATCTGGCTACACCTTC. V gene TRBV20-1 combines with J gene TRBJ1-2, with TRBD1 as a possible D gene (6 bases). There are 14 residues in the CDR3. V lost 2 bases and J 7 bases, leaving 17 bases between the germline ends. Germline assignment: CDR1 DFQATT and CDR2 SNEGSKA (reference sequence).

This rearrangement joins TRBV6-1 to TRBJ2-1; D is possibly TRBD1 (6 bases). V shed 6 bases and J shed 3 bases, with 15 bases lying between them. Per the germline V gene, CDR1 is MNHNS and CDR2 is SASEGT. The CDR3 totals 15 residues. CDR3 protein: CASRNTGSHYNEQFF. The DNA for the CDR3 is TGTGCCAGCAGAAATACAGGGTCCCACTACAATGAGCAGTTCTTC.

This clonotype has a count of ten or more. The CDR3 loop reads CASSRATGASNQPQHF. DNA for the CDR3: TGTGCCAGCAGTCGAGCGACAGGGGCCAGCAATCAGCCCCAGCATTTT. The chain couples TRBV12-3 or TRBV12-4 to TRBJ1-5; 8 nucleotides align to TRBD1. The CDR3 length is 16 residues. V was clipped by 5 bases and J by 1 base; unmatched bases: 7.

Notes on this clonotype: It may be a read error: a sequence one base away is much more abundant. This chain uses TRBV7-2 with TRBJ1-6; TRBD1 agrees at 8 bases. Germline V CDR1 and CDR2: SGHTA, FQGNSA. There are 14 residues in the CDR3. The CDR3 sequence is CASAGTGNNSPLQF. The CDR3 coding sequence is TGTGCCAGCGCCGGGACAGGCAATAATTCACCCCTCCAGTTT.

The rearrangement uses TRBV7-2 and TRBJ2-5; the D gene is possibly TRBD2 (5 bases). The CDR3 runs to 12 residues. V lost 5 bases, J lost 4 bases, and 8 bases lay in between. From germline, CDR1 is SGHTA and CDR2 FQGNSA. This chain's CDR3 is CASSTGGETQYF. CDR3 nucleotide sequence: TGTGCCAGCAGCACCGGAGGAGAGACCCAGTACTTC.